Presented here are 13 T cell receptor beta chains from one specimen sequenced in a study of cytomegalovirus exposure and HLA in healthy donors. Only in-frame clones appear in the TCRdb table, and some are missing; sequencing was by immunoSEQ multiplex PCR. The sample holds some 90,000 clones, roughly 87% seen once. The sequenced sample consisted of PBMCs. These receptors were obtained from a man aged 18 to 30 in good health and CMV-seropositive.

CDR3 in DNA: TGTGCTAGTGGTTGGGTACACCGTGAAGCTTTCTTT. Amino acid sequence: CASGWVHREAFF. The gene calls are TRBV12-5 and TRBJ1-1; no definite D call. Trimming shortened V by 4 bases and J by 7 bases, and 10 bases separated the two germline ends. The CDR3 contains 12 residues. Germline V gene lookup returns CDR1 LGHNT and CDR2 FRNRAP.

In the case of this clone: The sample has other DNA sequences that encode this CDR3 too. V and J are TRBV7-9 and TRBJ2-7; 7 bases align to TRBD2. The CDR3 runs to 14 residues. CDR1 and CDR2 (germline): SEHNR, FQNEAQ (reference sequence). V lost 3 bases, J lost 2 bases, and 4 bases stayed unmatched. The CDR3 region is CASSLGGGTYEQYF. DNA of the CDR3: TGTGCCAGCAGCTTGGGCGGGGGTACCTACGAGCAGTACTTC.

The CDR3 coding sequence is TGTGCCAGCAGCGAGGCCGGGACTAGCCCCAATGAGCAGTTCTTC. It encodes CASSEAGTSPNEQFF. This chain links TRBV9 with TRBJ2-1; 9 nucleotides line up with TRBD2. After removal of 3 bases from V and 6 bases from J, the junction contained 7 bases not matched to a gene. Looked up from germline, CDR1 is SGDLS and CDR2 is YYNGEE. The CDR3 covers 15 residues.

The V call is TRBV5-8, the J call TRBJ2-1; 12 bases map to TRBD1. With 1 base clipped from V and 8 bases from J, the junction kept 7 bases outside the gene matches. This CDR3 spans 16 amino acids. Germline values: CDR1 SGHTS, CDR2 YDEGEE. In DNA form, the CDR3 reads TGTGCCAGCAGCTTGTGGGGGACAGGGGGCAAGGATGAGCAGTTCTTC. Its protein is CASSLWGTGGKDEQFF.

The rearrangement links TRBV5-6 to TRBJ1-3; D possibly corresponds to TRBD1 (6 bases). Trimming stripped 5 bases from V and 0 bases from J, with 15 bases between. Germline assignment: CDR1 SGHDT and CDR2 YYEEEE. The CDR3 is made up of 16 amino acids. CDR3 loop: CASSYGQISSGNTIYF. CDR3 DNA: TGTGCCAGCAGTTACGGACAGATTAGCTCTGGAAACACCATATATTTT.

The V gene is TRBV6-1, the J gene TRBJ1-3; D ambiguous. The CDR3 has 14 amino acids. Deletions cut 2 bases from V and 3 bases from J, with 8 bases between. Germline loops: CDR1 MNHNS, CDR2 SASEGT. Here the CDR3 DNA reads TGTGCCAGCAGTGAATTTAGATTTGGAAACACCATATATTTT. The encoded protein is CASSEFRFGNTIYF.

A note on this clone: No DNA is shown, since the ends of the CDR3 on it are uncertain; the CDR3 is the one TCRdb lists. This chain links TRBV11-3 with TRBJ2-7; the D call of TRBD2 is as the table states it, not checked on the DNA. The CDR3 spans 12 amino acids, including both terminal residues. Germline V gene sequence: CDR1 SGHNT, CDR2 YENEEA. The CDR3 spells CASSFGPGEQYF.

The CDR3 is CASSTAPGQAEAFF. DNA for the CDR3: TGTGCCAGTAGTACCGCTCCGGGACAGGCTGAAGCTTTCTTT. The chain combines TRBV19 with TRBJ1-1; TRBD1 matches 8 bases. The CDR3 contains 14 residues. Germline CDR1 LNHDA, CDR2 SQIVND (reference sequence). The ends lost 4 bases at V and 6 bases at J; junction bases unmatched: 7.

V usage is TRBV11-2 and J usage is TRBJ2-7; possibly TRBD2 for D (7 bases). The CDR3 spans 14 residues. Trimming took off 5 bases at V and 4 bases at J, with 15 bases between the two ends. CDR1 and CDR2 from the germline V gene are SGHAT and FQNNGV. In DNA form, the CDR3 reads TGTGCCAGCAGCGCGGGGGCCTCGGGGTACGAGCAGTACTTC. Amino acid sequence: CASSAGASGYEQYF.

J is TRBJ2-1 and V is TRBV7-2; tentatively, D is TRBD2 (6 bases). Germline V gene data show CDR1 as SGHTA and CDR2 as FQGNSA. Trimming pared 1 base from V and 0 bases from J, leaving 7 bases between. The CDR3 has 15 residues. The CDR3 sequence is CASSLGRDSYNEQFF. The CDR3 DNA sequence: TGTGCCAGCAGCTTAGGGCGGGACTCCTACAATGAGCAGTTCTTC. The full variable domain, its missing parts supplied by reference TRBV7-2 and TRBJ2-1, is GAGVSQSPSNKVTEKGKDVELRCDPISGHTALYWYRQSLGQGLEFLIYFQGNSAPDKSGLPSDRFSAERTGGSVSTLTIQRTQQEDSAVYLCASSLGRDSYNEQFFGPGTRLTVL.

This chain connects TRBV29-1 to TRBJ1-1; possible D gene TRBD1, 6 bases. This CDR3 comprises 13 residues. The germline V gene encodes CDR1 SQVTM and CDR2 ANQGSEA. V lost 7 bases and J 2 bases, leaving 14 bases between the germline ends. This CDR3 reads CSATTGINTEAFF. The CDR3 DNA sequence: TGCAGCGCTACCACAGGGATTAACACTGAAGCTTTCTTT.

The CDR3 loop reads CASSIRTVWAQETQYF. The CDR3 nucleotides are TGTGCCAGCAGCATCAGAACCGTCTGGGCCCAAGAGACCCAGTACTTC. The chain uses TRBV7-8 and TRBJ2-5; D unresolved. V lost 5 bases and J 1 base, leaving 17 bases between the germline ends. Germline values: CDR1 SGHVS, CDR2 FQNEAQ. The CDR3 is 16 amino acids.

This rearrangement joins TRBV6-1 to TRBJ2-3, with a weak D call TRBD2 (6 bases). The CDR3 loop spans 15 amino acids. V was trimmed by 8 bases and J by 5 bases, leaving 20 bases between them. Germline-derived CDR1 and CDR2 are MNHNS and SASEGT. In DNA, the CDR3 is TGTGCCAGCCGCCCTAATACCGGAGGGCAAGATACGCAGTATTTT. It is translated as CASRPNTGGQDTQYF.